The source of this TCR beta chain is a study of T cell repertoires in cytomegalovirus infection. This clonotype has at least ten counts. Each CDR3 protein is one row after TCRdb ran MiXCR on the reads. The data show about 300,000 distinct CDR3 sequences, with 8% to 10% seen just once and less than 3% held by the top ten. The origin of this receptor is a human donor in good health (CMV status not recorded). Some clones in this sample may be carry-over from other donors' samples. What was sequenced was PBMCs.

CDR3 residues: CASIQRGASYNEQFF. CDR3 DNA: TGTGCCAGTATCCAAAGGGGGGCAAGTTACAATGAGCAGTTCTTC. This rearrangement joins TRBV19 to TRBJ2-1; D is possibly TRBD1 or TRBD2 (6 bases each). Germline V lookup: CDR1 LNHDA, CDR2 SQIVND (reference sequence). The CDR3 is 15 amino acids. Trimming pared 7 bases from V and 4 bases from J, leaving 17 bases between.